What follows are 18 T cell receptor beta chains derived from one specimen sequenced in a study of blood T cell repertoires in COVID-19. Assay used: immunoSEQ multiplex PCR; TCRdb lists only in-frame clones, some missing. Counted here are approximately 280,000 clones, around nine tenths occurring once; the ten biggest clones make up 4.6%. The specimen was peripheral blood. These receptor sequences come from a man between 40 and 49 years old with acute or convalescent COVID-19.

This chain uses TRBV27 with TRBJ2-7, with 11 bases matching TRBD1. The germline V gene has CDR1 MNHEY and CDR2 SMNVEV (reference sequence). The CDR3 length is 14 residues. V lost 4 bases to trimming and J lost 7 bases; unmatched junction nucleotides: 6. The CDR3 is CASSWTGGRGEQYF. CDR3 DNA sequence: TGTGCCAGCAGTTGGACAGGGGGCCGAGGGGAGCAGTACTTC.

This clone was detected a few times. The chain recombines TRBV4-1 with TRBJ2-1, with 9 positions matching TRBD2. V lost 4 bases, J lost 7 bases, and 11 bases stayed unmatched. Germline V CDR1 and CDR2: MGHRA, YSYEKL. This CDR3 region has 16 residues. CDR3: CASSRGSGGLTNEQFF. CDR3 DNA sequence: TGCGCCAGCAGCCGGGGAAGCGGGGGGCTTACTAATGAGCAGTTCTTC.

The chain links TRBV5-1 to TRBJ1-1, with 10 bases identical to TRBD1. The germline CDR1 and CDR2 sequences are SGHRS and YFSETQ. This CDR3 comprises 16 residues. V lost 5 bases, J lost 2 bases, and 9 bases stayed unmatched. The DNA for the CDR3 is TGCGCCAGCAGTACTGGGACAGGGGTTTTTAACACTGAAGCTTTCTTT. As protein: CASSTGTGVFNTEAFF. Supplemented by reference TRBV5-1 and TRBJ1-1, the full variable domain reads KAGVTQTPRYLIKTRGQQVTLSCSPISGHRSVSWYQQTPGQGLQFLFEYFSETQRNKGNFPGRFSGRQFSNSRSEMNVSTLELGDSALYLCASSTGTGVFNTEAFFGQGTRLTVV.

Points on this clone: Other DNA sequences within the sample encode an identical CDR3. The V gene is TRBV11-2, the J gene TRBJ1-1; weak D call: TRBD1 (6 bases). CDR1 and CDR2 (germline): SGHAT, FQNNGV. V lost 3 bases and J 1 base, leaving 6 bases between the germline ends. The CDR3 is made up of 13 amino acids. The CDR3 nucleotides are TGTGCCAGCAGCTTCAGGGGGAACACTGAAGCTTTCTTT. Protein: CASSFRGNTEAFF.

The chain employs TRBV19 and TRBJ2-1; 8 nucleotides agree with TRBD2. The CDR3 runs 14 residues. Germline trimming cut 4 bases from V and 9 bases from J; bases unmatched to any gene: 8. Germline V gives CDR1 LNHDA, CDR2 SQIVND (reference sequence). The CDR3 spells CASSTGLALGEQFF. The CDR3 DNA is TGTGCCAGTAGTACCGGACTAGCCTTAGGTGAGCAGTTCTTC.

The rearrangement uses TRBV12-3 or TRBV12-4 and TRBJ1-1; D may be TRBD1 (5 bases). The V end lost 4 bases, the J end lost 11 bases, and 14 bases lay between the germline ends. This CDR3 has 12 amino acids. The CDR3, as DNA: TGTGCCAGCAGTTCGGGGGGAAGAGGGGCTTTCTTT. It specifies CASSSGGRGAFF.

On this clone itself: Germline and junction disagree at one end, which may indicate a read error. The rearrangement links TRBV6-5 to TRBJ2-1, with 9 nucleotides matching TRBD2. Germline CDR1 reads MNHEY; CDR2 reads SVGAGI. This CDR3 has 15 residues. The CDR3 region has the DNA TGTGCCAGCAGTTACGTAGCGGGGGTTTACAACGAGCAGTTCTTC. It specifies CASSYVAGVYNEQFF.

V is TRBV5-1 and J is TRBJ1-2, with D possibly matching TRBD1 (5 bases). V lost 4 bases, J lost 4 bases, and 14 bases lay in between. There are 14 residues in the CDR3. Germline V gene data show CDR1 as SGHRS and CDR2 as YFSETQ. The CDR3 coding sequence is TGCGCCAGCAGCCCCGGGGGAAGCGTCTATGGCTACACCTTC. Its translation is CASSPGGSVYGYTF.

V and J are TRBV15 and TRBJ1-1, with 8 bases identical to TRBD1. Germline assignment: CDR1 LNHNV and CDR2 YYDKDF (reference sequence). This CDR3 contains 15 residues. The V segment lost 0 bases and the J segment 5 bases; nucleotides outside the gene matches: 5. The CDR3 region has the DNA TGTGCCACCAGCAGAGATCCCAACAGGGGGACTGAAGCTTTCTTT. This translates into CATSRDPNRGTEAFF.

The chain joins TRBV2 to TRBJ1-6; the D is unclear. The CDR3 loop spans 14 amino acids. V lost 6 bases and J lost 8, with 14 bases in between. The germline V gene encodes CDR1 SNHLY and CDR2 FYNNEI. The CDR3 coding sequence is TGTGCCAGCAGCTACCGGGAGGCTCATTCACCCCTCCACTTT. Its protein product is CASSYREAHSPLHF.

This rearrangement joins TRBV19 to TRBJ2-7, with TRBD1 matching 8 bases. CDR3 length: 15 amino acids. Trimming at V came to 5 bases and at J to 2 bases, leaving 8 bases not matched to a gene. Per the germline V gene, CDR1 is LNHDA and CDR2 is SQIVND (reference sequence). Written as DNA, the CDR3 is TGTGCCAGTAGTTATCCCGGGACAGGTACCTACGAGCAGTACTTC. As protein: CASSYPGTGTYEQYF.

This clone was observed a single time. The gene calls are TRBV30 and TRBJ1-6, with TRBD1 identical over 7 bases. In germline, CDR1 is GTSNPN, CDR2 SVGIG (reference sequence). The CDR3 consists of 14 residues. V shed 4 bases and J 5 bases; nucleotides not matched to a gene: 5. The chain's CDR3 is CAWNRGTDNSPLHF. The CDR3 DNA sequence: TGTGCCTGGAATCGTGGGACAGATAATTCACCCCTCCACTTT.

The chain carries TRBV5-1 and TRBJ1-2; 7 positions agree with TRBD1. J was trimmed by 1 base and V by 3 bases; bases with no gene match: 6. The CDR3 has 15 amino acids. In germline, CDR1 is SGHRS, CDR2 YFSETQ. The chain's CDR3 is CASSWRQGFNYGYTF. The CDR3 DNA follows: TGCGCCAGCAGCTGGAGACAGGGATTTAACTATGGCTACACCTTC.

The chain is built from TRBV6-6 and TRBJ1-6; TRBD1 might be the D (6 bases). The CDR3 spans 15 residues. In germline, CDR1 is MNHNY, CDR2 SVGAGI (reference sequence). V dropped 4 bases and J dropped 4 bases, with 11 bases sitting between them. The CDR3 coding sequence is TGTGCCAGCAGTTCACCAGGGGAGTATAATTCACCCCTCCACTTT. Encoded protein: CASSSPGEYNSPLHF.

This chain connects TRBV7-2 to TRBJ1-3, with D possibly TRBD1 on 5 matching bases. This CDR3 comprises 15 residues. With 1 base removed from V and 3 bases from J, the gap between germline ends came to 10 bases. In germline, CDR1 is SGHTA, CDR2 FQGNSA. The CDR3 DNA reads as TGTGCCAGCAGCTTAGGGGGGGGAGGTGGAAACACCATATATTTT. It is translated as CASSLGGGGGNTIYF.

V is TRBV5-8 and J is TRBJ1-4; D perhaps matches TRBD1 (6 bases). With 4 bases removed from V and 4 bases from J, the gap between germline ends came to 14 bases. The germline gives CDR1 SGHTS, CDR2 YDEGEE. The CDR3 sequence is 15 residues long. The CDR3 DNA is TGTGCCAGCAGCACCCGACAGGCTTTTAATGAAAAACTGTTTTTT. This gives the protein CASSTRQAFNEKLFF.

This chain links TRBV18 with TRBJ1-3, with TRBD1 identical over 7 bases. Germline lookup yields CDR1 KGHSH and CDR2 LQKENI. The CDR3 totals 15 residues. Losses at the gene ends were 4 bases for V and 2 bases for J; bases not matched to a gene: 5. The CDR3 is CASSQDRVPGNTIYF. CDR3 bases: TGTGCCAGCTCACAAGACAGGGTCCCTGGAAACACCATATATTTT.

The chain uses TRBV10-3 and TRBJ1-4, with no clear D. V dropped 8 bases and J dropped 0 bases, with 7 bases sitting between them. Germline CDR1 ENHRY, CDR2 SYGVKD. There are 13 residues in the CDR3. The CDR3 is CAIGEPTNEKLFF. DNA of the CDR3: TGTGCCATCGGAGAGCCAACTAATGAAAAACTGTTTTTT.